The 23 T cell receptor beta chains below all came from one sample that was sequenced in a study of T-cell reconstitution after alpha-beta-depleted transplantation in children. Unique molecular identifiers were used to barcode this TCRbeta library. TCRdb fed the PCR reads into MiXCR, producing one record per CDR3 protein. The sample includes 350,000 to 500,000 distinct CDR3 sequences, 43% of them seen just once. The sample here was PBMCs, taken before TCRalphabeta/CD19-depleted stem cell transplant. The receptors were gathered from a girl aged 2-10 years with aplastic anemia, due to receive a stem cell transplant.

On this clonotype: At one boundary the junction diverges from the germline segment, which might be a read error. The chain employs TRBV15 and TRBJ2-2, with D perhaps matching TRBD2 (5 bases). The germline V gene has CDR1 LNHNV and CDR2 YYDKDF (reference sequence). CDR3 length equals 12 residues. The CDR3 DNA is TGTGCCACCAGCACAGACGCCGGGGAGCTTTTTTTT. Translation: CATSTDAGELFF. The variable domain in full, with the rest retrieved from reference TRBV15 and TRBJ2-2, is DAMVIQNPRYQVTQFGKPVTLSCSQTLNHNVMYWYQQKSSQAPKLLFHYYDKDFNNEADTPDNFQSRRPNTSFCFLDIRSPGLGDTAMYLCATSTDAGELFFGEGSRLTVL.

This clonotype has more than one count but fewer than ten. V usage is TRBV12-3 or TRBV12-4 and J usage is TRBJ1-1; perhaps TRBD1 as D (6 bases). Trimming took off 5 bases at V and 4 bases at J, with 17 bases between the two ends. The CDR3 has 15 amino acids. The CDR3 sequence is CASSTPRRGGTEAFF. CDR3 nucleotides: TGTGCCAGCAGTACCCCCCGACGAGGGGGCACTGAAGCTTTCTTT.

The chain links TRBV20-1 to TRBJ2-5; D gene ambiguous. The CDR3 extends over 12 amino acids. Germline loops: CDR1 DFQATT, CDR2 SNEGSKA (reference sequence). V was clipped by 3 bases and J by 0 bases, with 5 bases between them. CDR3 protein: CSARYYQETQYF. The DNA for the CDR3 is TGCAGTGCTAGGTACTACCAAGAGACCCAGTACTTC.

This clonotype occurred a few times. The V call is TRBV4-3, the J call TRBJ1-2, with D hard to call. The germline V gene has CDR1 LGHNA and CDR2 YSLEER. The CDR3 consists of 13 residues. The V end lost 0 bases, the J end lost 8 bases, and 10 bases lay between the germline ends. CDR3 protein: CASSQDGVVGYTF. The CDR3 DNA reads as TGCGCCAGCAGCCAAGATGGGGTAGTGGGCTACACCTTC.

The rearrangement uses TRBV3-1 and TRBJ2-5; TRBD1 aligns across 9 bases. Looked up from germline, CDR1 is LGHDT and CDR2 is YNNKEL (reference sequence). J lost 7 bases, V lost 4 bases, and 7 bases had no gene match. The CDR3 loop spans 14 amino acids. CDR3 sequence reads: CASSPRDRDGTQYF. The CDR3 DNA reads TGTGCCAGCAGCCCCCGGGACAGGGATGGGACCCAGTACTTC.

The J gene is TRBJ2-1, the V gene TRBV5-1; 7 bases agree with TRBD1. CDR1 and CDR2 (germline): SGHRS, YFSETQ. CDR3 length: 15 residues. The V and J ends lost 6 bases and 0 bases, in that order; junction bases with no gene match: 6. The CDR3 DNA sequence: TGCGCCAGCAACCGACAGGGATACTCCTACAATGAGCAGTTCTTC. It encodes CASNRQGYSYNEQFF.

The chain recombines TRBV15 with TRBJ2-1; 13 bases are a match to TRBD2. The CDR3 covers 19 residues. With 4 bases clipped from V and 1 base from J, the junction kept 10 bases outside the gene matches. Germline values: CDR1 LNHNV, CDR2 YYDKDF (reference sequence). CDR3 coding DNA: TGTGCCACCAGCACCTCACTAGCGGGGGGGTGGACTTCCTACAATGAGCAGTTCTTC. This sequence encodes CATSTSLAGGWTSYNEQFF.

This rearrangement joins TRBV7-2 to TRBJ2-3, with unresolved D. The V gene's germline CDR1 is SGHTA and CDR2 FQGNSA. Trimming took off 2 bases at V and 4 bases at J, with 13 bases between the two ends. The CDR3 totals 15 residues. The CDR3 bases are TGTGCCAGCAGCTTATTTGAAGTCTCCCCAGATACGCAGTATTTT. This gives the protein CASSLFEVSPDTQYF.

Ten or more counts support this clonotype. This rearrangement joins TRBV3-1 to TRBJ2-5; tentatively, D is TRBD2 (5 bases). The CDR3 has 16 amino acids. Trimming stripped 2 bases from V and 3 bases from J, with 16 bases between. CDR1 is LGHDT and CDR2 is YNNKEL in the germline V gene (reference sequence). As DNA, the CDR3 is TGTGCCAGCAGCCAAAGCGGACTGATTTATGAAGAGACCCAGTACTTC. As protein: CASSQSGLIYEETQYF.

The chain recombines TRBV6-5 with TRBJ1-2; D not certain. The CDR3 is 13 amino acids. The germline V gene encodes CDR1 MNHEY and CDR2 SVGAGI. The V end lost 0 bases, the J end lost 7 bases, and 9 bases lay between the germline ends. CDR3 nucleotides: TGTGCCAGCAGTTACTCGCCAGGACGTGGCTACACCTTC. It encodes CASSYSPGRGYTF.

At least ten counts were recorded for this clonotype. The rearrangement links TRBV20-1 to TRBJ2-2; 7 bases are shared with TRBD1. The CDR3 consists of 15 residues. J was trimmed by 1 base and V by 6 bases; bases with no gene match: 8. Per the germline V gene, CDR1 is DFQATT and CDR2 is SNEGSKA (reference sequence). DNA for the CDR3: TGCAGTGCAAACCGGGACAGATGGAACACCGGGGAGCTGTTTTTT. This codes for CSANRDRWNTGELFF.

There are a few counts of this clonotype. J is TRBJ2-1 and V is TRBV11-2; 7 bases align to TRBD2. The V and J ends lost 4 bases and 4 bases, in that order; junction bases with no gene match: 7. The CDR3 length is 15 residues. Per the germline V gene, CDR1 is SGHAT and CDR2 is FQNNGV. DNA of the CDR3: TGTGCCAGCAGCTCGTCAACCGGGGGGTACAATGAGCAGTTCTTC. It encodes CASSSSTGGYNEQFF. Full variable domain (missing parts from reference TRBV11-2 and TRBJ2-1): EAGVAQSPRYKIIEKRQSVAFWCNPISGHATLYWYQQILGQGPKLLIQFQNNGVVDDSQLPKDRFSAERLKGVDSTLKIQPAKLEDSAVYLCASSSSTGGYNEQFFGPGTRLTVL.

V usage is TRBV12-3 or TRBV12-4 and J usage is TRBJ2-1, with 12 bases aligning to TRBD2. The ends lost 5 bases at V and 8 bases at J; junction bases unmatched: 7. CDR3 length equals 15 residues. Here the CDR3 reads CASSPASGRVYEQFF. For the CDR3, the DNA is TGTGCCAGCAGTCCCGCTAGCGGGAGGGTCTATGAGCAGTTCTTC.

J is TRBJ2-3 and V is TRBV7-2, with TRBD2 matching over 8 bases. Germline V gene lookup returns CDR1 SGHTA and CDR2 FQGNSA. This CDR3 contains 15 residues. V trimming: 4 bases; J trimming: 4 bases; junction bases outside the gene matches: 7. This CDR3 reads CASSSVAGYSDTQYF. DNA for the CDR3: TGTGCCAGCAGCTCCGTAGCGGGGTACTCAGATACGCAGTATTTT.

The V gene is TRBV29-1, the J gene TRBJ2-5; no firm D call. V lost 2 bases and J 6 bases, leaving 10 bases between the germline ends. Germline V lookup: CDR1 SQVTM, CDR2 ANQGSEA. The length of the CDR3 is 12 residues. CDR3 in amino acids: CSVESGRQTQYF. The DNA of the CDR3 is TGCAGCGTTGAATCGGGCCGGCAGACCCAGTACTTC.

The rearrangement uses TRBV20-1 and TRBJ2-3, with D tentatively TRBD1 or TRBD2 (5 bases each). V dropped 3 bases and J dropped 2 bases, with 9 bases sitting between them. CDR1 is DFQATT, CDR2 SNEGSKA, per germline (reference sequence). The CDR3 sequence is 13 residues long. Here the CDR3 DNA reads TGCAGTGCTAGGACGGGGCCCACAGATACGCAGTATTTT. Translating it yields CSARTGPTDTQYF.

Many counts were recorded for this clonotype. This chain uses TRBV5-1 with TRBJ2-1; 11 bases line up with TRBD2. V trimming: 1 base; J trimming: 8 bases; junction bases outside the gene matches: 5. The CDR3 is 15 amino acids. Germline values: CDR1 SGHRS, CDR2 YFSETQ. CDR3 in amino acids: CASSLRLAGGDEQFF. As DNA, the CDR3 is TGCGCCAGCAGCTTGCGCCTAGCGGGAGGCGATGAGCAGTTCTTC.

This clonotype was detected many times. The chain links TRBV4-2 to TRBJ2-1; unclear D gene. The CDR3 has 19 residues. Germline CDR1 reads LGHNA; CDR2 reads YNFKEQ. V lost 0 bases and J 3 bases, leaving 21 bases between the germline ends. This chain's CDR3 is CASSQDRRMAGRNYNEQFF. The CDR3 region has the DNA TGTGCCAGCAGCCAAGATAGGCGGATGGCCGGACGCAACTACAATGAGCAGTTCTTC.

The V and J genes are TRBV9 and TRBJ2-1; the D call may be TRBD1 or TRBD2 (5 bases each). Trimming removed 4 bases from V and 3 bases from J, with 20 bases in between. Germline loops: CDR1 SGDLS, CDR2 YYNGEE. The CDR3 totals 17 residues. CDR3 amino acids: CASSPERGFSDYNEQFF. CDR3 coding DNA: TGTGCCAGCAGCCCCGAGAGGGGATTTTCCGACTACAATGAGCAGTTCTTC.

The chain combines TRBV27 with TRBJ2-3; TRBD2 might be the D (6 bases). Germline CDR1 and CDR2: MNHEY and SMNVEV (reference sequence). Trimming cost V 2 bases and J 3 bases, with 15 bases left between them. This CDR3 region has 16 residues. The chain's CDR3 is CASSLRAGNPTDTQYF. Written as DNA, the CDR3 is TGTGCCAGCAGTTTAAGGGCGGGAAACCCTACAGATACGCAGTATTTT.

The chain joins TRBV12-3 or TRBV12-4 to TRBJ2-3, with TRBD2 as a possible D gene (5 bases). Between the trimmed V and J ends, which lost 3 bases and 1 base, there was a span of 17 bases. The CDR3 contains 17 residues. CDR3 in DNA: TGTGCCAGCAGTTTTTATCGCCAAGCGGACCGCACAGATACGCAGTATTTT. It translates to CASSFYRQADRTDTQYF.

This clonotype was counted between two and nine times. The rearrangement joins TRBV5-1 to TRBJ2-7; a weak D match, TRBD1 (6 bases). V gave up 3 bases and J gave up 2 bases, with 15 bases separating them. CDR3 length: 15 amino acids. Germline V lookup: CDR1 SGHRS, CDR2 YFSETQ. The CDR3 bases are TGCGCCAGCAGCTCGCCCGGGGACACGACCTACGAGCAGTACTTC. Its protein is CASSSPGDTTYEQYF.

V usage is TRBV12-3 or TRBV12-4 and J usage is TRBJ1-2, with D possibly TRBD1 on 5 matching bases. The CDR3 covers 12 residues. V lost 6 bases, J lost 6 bases, and 11 bases lay in between. The CDR3, as DNA: TGTGCCAGCAGCCGACAGCAGCATGGCTACACCTTC. Amino acid sequence: CASSRQQHGYTF.